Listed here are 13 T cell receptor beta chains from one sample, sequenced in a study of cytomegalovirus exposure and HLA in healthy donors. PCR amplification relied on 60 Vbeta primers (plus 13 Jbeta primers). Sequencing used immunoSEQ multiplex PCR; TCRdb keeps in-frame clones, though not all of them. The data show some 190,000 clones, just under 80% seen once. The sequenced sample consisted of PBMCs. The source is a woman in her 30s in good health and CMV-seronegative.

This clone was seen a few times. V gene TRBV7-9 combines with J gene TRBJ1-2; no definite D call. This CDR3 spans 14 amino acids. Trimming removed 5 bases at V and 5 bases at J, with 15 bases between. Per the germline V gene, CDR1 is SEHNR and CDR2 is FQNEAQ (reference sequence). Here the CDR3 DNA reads TGTGCCAGCAGCGGATACGGGAGCCCTTATGGCTACACCTTC. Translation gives CASSGYGSPYGYTF.

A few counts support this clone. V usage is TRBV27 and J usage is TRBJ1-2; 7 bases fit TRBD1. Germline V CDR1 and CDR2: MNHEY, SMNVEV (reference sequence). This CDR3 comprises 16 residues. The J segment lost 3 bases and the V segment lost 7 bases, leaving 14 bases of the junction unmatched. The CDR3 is CASTGGPGQRDYGYTF. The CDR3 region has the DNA TGTGCCAGCACAGGAGGACCGGGACAGCGGGACTATGGCTACACCTTC.

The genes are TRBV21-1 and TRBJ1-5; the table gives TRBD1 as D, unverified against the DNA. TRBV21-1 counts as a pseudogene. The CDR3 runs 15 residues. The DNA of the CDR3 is TGTGCCAGCAGCAAATCGGGCAGGGCCAATCAGCCCCAGCATTTT. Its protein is CASSKSGRANQPQHF.

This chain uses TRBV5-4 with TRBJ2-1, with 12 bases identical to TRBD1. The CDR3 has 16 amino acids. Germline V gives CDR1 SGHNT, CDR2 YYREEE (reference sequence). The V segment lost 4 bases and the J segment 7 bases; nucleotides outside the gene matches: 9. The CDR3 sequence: CASSPAGTGGKNEQFF. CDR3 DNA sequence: TGTGCCAGCAGCCCGGCCGGGACAGGGGGCAAAAATGAGCAGTTCTTC.

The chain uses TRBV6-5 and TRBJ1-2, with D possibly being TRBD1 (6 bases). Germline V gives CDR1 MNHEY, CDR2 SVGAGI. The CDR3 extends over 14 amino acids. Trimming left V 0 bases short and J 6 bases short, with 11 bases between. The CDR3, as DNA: TGTGCCAGCAGTTACTCGAACAGGGCTCATGGCTACACCTTC. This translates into CASSYSNRAHGYTF.

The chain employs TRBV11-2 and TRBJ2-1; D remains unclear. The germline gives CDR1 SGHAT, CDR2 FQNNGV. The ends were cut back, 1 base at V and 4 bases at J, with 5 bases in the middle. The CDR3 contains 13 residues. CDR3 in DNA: TGTGCCAGCAGCTTAGGGCAGTACAATGAGCAGTTCTTC. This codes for CASSLGQYNEQFF.

CDR3 protein: CASSLVLGQGTQYF. DNA for the CDR3: TGTGCCAGCAGCTTAGTCCTGGGCCAGGGGACCCAGTACTTC. The rearrangement uses TRBV7-2 and TRBJ2-5; D is possibly TRBD1 (5 bases). V lost 1 base and J 7 bases, leaving 13 bases between the germline ends. Germline lookup yields CDR1 SGHTA and CDR2 FQGNSA. The CDR3 contains 14 residues.

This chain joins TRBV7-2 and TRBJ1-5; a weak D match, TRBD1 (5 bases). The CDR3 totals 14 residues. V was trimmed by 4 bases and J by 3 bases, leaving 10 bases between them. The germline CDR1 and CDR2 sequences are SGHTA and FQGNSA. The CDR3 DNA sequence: TGTGCCAGCAGCTCGACAGTTAACAATCAGCCCCAGCATTTT. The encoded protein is CASSSTVNNQPQHF.

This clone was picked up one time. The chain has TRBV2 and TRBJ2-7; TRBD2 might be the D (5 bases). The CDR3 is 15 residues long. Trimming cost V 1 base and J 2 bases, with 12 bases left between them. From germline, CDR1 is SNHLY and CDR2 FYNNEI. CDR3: CASSEEASLPYEQYF. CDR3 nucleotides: TGTGCCAGCAGTGAAGAAGCTAGCCTCCCCTACGAGCAGTACTTC.

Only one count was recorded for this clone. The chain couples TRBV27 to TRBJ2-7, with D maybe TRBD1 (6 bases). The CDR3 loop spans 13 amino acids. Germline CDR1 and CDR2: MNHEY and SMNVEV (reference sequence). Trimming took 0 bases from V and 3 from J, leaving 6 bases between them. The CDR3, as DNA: TGTGCCAGCAGTTTATCGGACAGCTACGAGCAGTACTTC. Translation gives CASSLSDSYEQYF.

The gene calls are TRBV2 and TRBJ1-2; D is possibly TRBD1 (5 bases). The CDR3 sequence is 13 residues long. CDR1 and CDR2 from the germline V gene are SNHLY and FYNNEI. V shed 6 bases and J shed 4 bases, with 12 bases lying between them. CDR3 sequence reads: CASRPGLIYGYTF. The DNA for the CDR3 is TGTGCCAGCAGACCGGGACTGATCTATGGCTACACCTTC.

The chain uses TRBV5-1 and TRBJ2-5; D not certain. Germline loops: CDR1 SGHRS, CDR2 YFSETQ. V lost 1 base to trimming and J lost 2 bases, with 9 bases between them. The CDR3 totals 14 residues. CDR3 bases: TGCGCCAGCAGCTTGAACTCCGCTCAAGAGACCCAGTACTTC. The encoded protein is CASSLNSAQETQYF.

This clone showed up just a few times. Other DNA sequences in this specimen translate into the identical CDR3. The CDR3 DNA reads TGTGCCAGCATCTCCTCTGGAAACACCATATATTTT. This encodes CASISSGNTIYF. The genes are TRBV6-5 and TRBJ1-3; D is unresolved. This CDR3 spans 12 amino acids. Trimming stripped 7 bases from V and 0 bases from J, with 4 bases between. Germline CDR1 MNHEY, CDR2 SVGAGI.